This T cell receptor beta chain was sequenced during a study of OX40 agonist ivuxolimab in advanced cancers. Regarding the research as a whole: Ivuxolimab, which targeted the costimulatory receptor OX40 (CD134), was an agonistic, fully human IgG2 monoclonal antibody. Partial responses occurred in three dose-escalation patients: two with cutaneous melanoma and one with hepatocellular carcinoma. Prior anti-PD-1, anti-PD-L1 or anti-CTLA-4 therapy was permitted, and 40% of dose-escalation patients had received checkpoint inhibitors. The dose-escalation cohort was over 70% male with a mean age of about 65 years, ranging from roughly 20 to 80. Intravenous ivuxolimab was administered to patients every 2 weeks at six dose levels: 0.01, 0.1, 0.3, 1.5, 3 and 10 mg/kg. Among the roughly 50 dose-escalation patients, around 19 had hepatocellular carcinoma, 15 or so melanoma, 9 renal cell carcinoma and 9 head and neck cancer. The monotherapy dose-escalation portion (N of about 57 patients) of the phase I ivuxolimab trial is reported in the paper. The purpose of peripheral TCRbeta sequencing was to test whether ivuxolimab changed TCR sequence diversity and led to clonal T-cell expansion.

Patients with autoimmune disease history or receiving systemic immunosuppression were excluded from the trial. Peripheral blood for TCR sequencing was collected from all dose cohorts at baseline, on cycle 4 day 1, and on cycle 7 day 1. Samples came from an open-label, multicenter, first-in-human phase I dose-escalation trial of ivuxolimab. The trial enrolled adults with locally advanced or metastatic head and neck squamous cell, hepatocellular, melanoma or renal cell carcinoma. Before TCR sequencing, CD4+ T cells and CD8+ T cells were sorted from peripheral blood as separate populations. Of note for this clone: It has no known antigen specificity. Base qualities are not recorded, but no much larger clone differs from it by a single base.

Beyond this particular receptor, the publication reports: Low levels of normalized T-cell clonal expansion were also seen in some patients who did not respond. At doses from 0.1 to 3.0 mg/kg, clonal expansion was seen in both CD4+ and CD8+ blood T cells between baseline and week 6. After ivuxolimab, expanded clones were on average more numerous among CD8+ T cells than among CD4+ T cells. In the 0.1-3.0 mg/kg groups, partial responders were among the patients with the lowest normalized peripheral clonal expansion, particularly in CD8+ T cells. Antigen specificity was not determined for the clonally expanded peripheral T cells.

Genomic DNA was isolated from the sorted cells so that the TCRbeta CDR3 region could be sequenced. The immunoSEQ Assay was used to sequence the TCRbeta CDR3 regions. TCRdb's version of the immuneACCESS table is confined to in-frame rearrangements and falls short of the full clone set. An unresolved V gene accounts for under half of the shortfall where checked; the remainder is of unknown origin. Across this sample there are roughly 90,000 clones, with approximately 91% seen only once. Clones ranked in the top ten supply around 0.72% of the sample. As encoded in the germline V gene, CDR1 is SGDLS while CDR2 is YYNGEE. The CDR3, from cysteine to phenylalanine, totals 14 residues. Kept here is only the CDR3 DNA, which spans 42 bases and is read in frame from base 1. V is shortened by 2 bases, J by 0 bases, and the region joining them spans 8 bases.

This TCR came from an adult with an advanced solid tumor such as melanoma, head and neck, liver or kidney cancer. The chain was built from TRBV9 and TRBJ2-5; TRBD2 is perhaps the D gene, given 6 matching bases. Specimen: CD4+ or CD8+ T cells sorted from blood, collected in a trial of the OX40 agonist ivuxolimab. At the DNA level, the sequence is TGTGCCAGCAGCGTCGGCGGGAACCAAGAGACCCAGTACTTC. Its coded protein is CASSVGGNQETQYF.